Following are 13 T cell receptor beta chains from one sample sequenced in a study of OX40 agonist ivuxolimab in advanced cancers. Clones were read by immunoSEQ multiplex PCR, and TCRdb kept only the in-frame ones, dropping some. Of 50,000 or so clones detected, 84% appear once; the ten largest clones hold around 4.5%. The sample in question was CD4+ or CD8+ T cells sorted from blood, obtained in a trial of the OX40 agonist ivuxolimab. The receptor set was obtained from an adult with an advanced solid tumor such as melanoma, head and neck, liver or kidney cancer.

This rearrangement joins TRBV7-3 to TRBJ1-6; a possible D gene is TRBD1 (6 bases). This CDR3 contains 12 residues. Between the trimmed V and J ends, which lost 5 bases and 9 bases, there was a span of 8 bases. The germline V gene has CDR1 SGHTA and CDR2 FQGTGA. CDR3 DNA: TGTGCCAGCAGCGCACAGGGTTCACCCCTCCACTTT. This gives the protein CASSAQGSPLHF.

This clone appeared once. This rearrangement joins TRBV14 to TRBJ2-7, with a possible D match to TRBD1 (5 bases). V was clipped by 0 bases and J by 2 bases, with 14 bases between them. The CDR3 totals 16 residues. Germline loops: CDR1 SGHDN, CDR2 FVKESK. The chain's CDR3 is CASSQEGAGQTYEQYF. CDR3 nucleotide sequence: TGTGCCAGCAGCCAAGAAGGGGCAGGGCAAACCTACGAGCAGTACTTC.

The sample holds one count of this clone. This chain uses TRBV29-1 with TRBJ2-5; 8 bases align to TRBD1. The CDR3 consists of 15 residues. Germline trimming cut 0 bases from V and 3 bases from J; bases unmatched to any gene: 6. Germline V lookup: CDR1 SQVTM, CDR2 ANQGSEA. CDR3 sequence (DNA): TGCAGCGTTGAAGACTTGCCGGACAGGGAAGAGACCCAGTACTTC. This codes for CSVEDLPDREETQYF. The complete variable domain, with remaining parts taken from reference TRBV29-1 and TRBJ2-5, reads SAVISQKPSRDICQRGTSLTIQCQVDSQVTMMFWYRQQPGQSLTLIATANQGSEATYESGFVIDKFPISRPNLTFSTLTVSNMSPEDSSIYLCSVEDLPDREETQYFGPGTRLLVL.

This chain uses TRBV9 with TRBJ2-6; D might be TRBD1 (5 bases). The CDR3 loop spans 16 amino acids. CDR1 is SGDLS, CDR2 YYNGEE, per germline. V was clipped by 2 bases and J by 0 bases, with 9 bases between them. CDR3 bases: TGTGCCAGCAGCGTCGGCAGGGTCTCTGGGGCCAACGTCCTGACTTTC. Amino acid sequence: CASSVGRVSGANVLTF.

V gene TRBV2 combines with J gene TRBJ2-7; D remains ambiguous. Trimming cost V 3 bases and J 6 bases, with 12 bases left between them. The CDR3 has 13 residues. From germline, CDR1 is SNHLY and CDR2 FYNNEI. CDR3 coding DNA: TGTGCCAGCAGTGATGACTCCGTCTCCGAGCAGTACTTC. Amino acids: CASSDDSVSEQYF.

This clone was observed a handful of times. V and J are TRBV30 and TRBJ1-5; D unresolved. Germline CDR1 and CDR2: GTSNPN and SVGIG (reference sequence). Trimming took off 0 bases at V and 3 bases at J, with 9 bases between the two ends. This CDR3 is built from 14 residues. CDR3 sequence reads: CAWSVGQPNQPQHF. CDR3 sequence (DNA): TGTGCCTGGAGTGTAGGGCAGCCCAATCAGCCCCAGCATTTT.

This clone appeared a single time. The chain is built from TRBV5-1 and TRBJ1-5, with D unresolved. Trimming left V 0 bases short and J 6 bases short, with 10 bases between. This CDR3 region has 14 residues. Germline CDR1 is SGHRS and CDR2 is YFSETQ. The CDR3 DNA reads as TGCGCCAGCAGCTTGGCGGGTTCGGCTCAGCCCCAGCATTTT. It yields the protein CASSLAGSAQPQHF.

The chain links TRBV2 to TRBJ2-7, with 8 bases aligning to TRBD1. Germline CDR1 SNHLY, CDR2 FYNNEI. The CDR3 is made up of 17 amino acids. V trimming: 2 bases; J trimming: 2 bases; junction bases outside the gene matches: 11. The CDR3 spells CASSEFQSDRGTYEQYF. As DNA, the CDR3 is TGTGCCAGCAGTGAATTCCAAAGCGACAGGGGTACCTACGAGCAGTACTTC. Variable domain in full (rest from reference TRBV2 and TRBJ2-7): EPEVTQTPSHQVTQMGQEVILRCVPISNHLYFYWYRQILGQKVEFLVSFYNNEISEKSEIFDDQFSVERPDGSNFTLKIRSTKLEDSAMYFCASSEFQSDRGTYEQYFGPGTRLTVT.

The rearrangement uses TRBV28 and TRBJ1-2, with 10 bases that match TRBD1. CDR3 size: 14 residues. J gave up 1 base and V 5 bases, and 1 base lay outside the gene matches. The germline CDR1 and CDR2 sequences are MDHEN and SYDVKM. CDR3: CASSRDRGNYGYTF. The CDR3 coding sequence is TGTGCCAGCAGTAGGGACAGGGGTAACTATGGCTACACCTTC.

This clone was detected a few times. In DNA form, the CDR3 reads TGTGCCAGCATAACGGGACATCAGCCCCAGCATTTT. Protein product: CASITGHQPQHF. The gene calls are TRBV28 and TRBJ1-5; D might be TRBD1 (5 bases). In germline, CDR1 is MDHEN, CDR2 SYDVKM. The V gene lost 7 bases and the J gene lost 5 bases, with 9 bases spanning the gap. The CDR3 consists of 12 residues.

The chain is built from TRBV9 and TRBJ1-2; TRBD1 matches 7 bases. Germline V CDR1 and CDR2: SGDLS, YYNGEE. Trimming took 3 bases from V and 0 from J; bases not matched to a gene: 5. The CDR3 consists of 15 residues. CDR3 loop: CASSAGRGTNYGYTF. Written as DNA, the CDR3 is TGTGCCAGCAGCGCGGGCAGGGGGACTAACTATGGCTACACCTTC. The full variable domain, its missing parts supplied by reference TRBV9 and TRBJ1-2, is DSGVTQTPKHLITATGQRVTLRCSPRSGDLSVYWYQQSLDQGLQFLIQYYNGEERAKGNILERFSAQQFPDLHSELNLSSLELGDSALYFCASSAGRGTNYGYTFGSGTRLTVV.

The chain employs TRBV28 and TRBJ1-5, with D possibly matching TRBD1 (5 bases). The CDR3 loop spans 14 amino acids. Germline V CDR1 and CDR2: MDHEN, SYDVKM. The V end lost 3 bases, the J end lost 6 bases, and 12 bases lay between the germline ends. The CDR3 loop reads CASSFPGRGQPQHF. The CDR3, as DNA: TGTGCCAGCAGTTTCCCAGGGAGGGGTCAGCCCCAGCATTTT.

This chain uses TRBV6-1 with TRBJ1-1, with D maybe TRBD1 (5 bases). V gave up 7 bases and J gave up 5 bases, with 14 bases separating them. From germline, CDR1 is MNHNS and CDR2 SASEGT. This CDR3 has 13 amino acids. The CDR3 sequence is CASTLMGETEAFF. The CDR3 region has the DNA TGTGCCAGCACTCTGATGGGGGAGACTGAAGCTTTCTTT.